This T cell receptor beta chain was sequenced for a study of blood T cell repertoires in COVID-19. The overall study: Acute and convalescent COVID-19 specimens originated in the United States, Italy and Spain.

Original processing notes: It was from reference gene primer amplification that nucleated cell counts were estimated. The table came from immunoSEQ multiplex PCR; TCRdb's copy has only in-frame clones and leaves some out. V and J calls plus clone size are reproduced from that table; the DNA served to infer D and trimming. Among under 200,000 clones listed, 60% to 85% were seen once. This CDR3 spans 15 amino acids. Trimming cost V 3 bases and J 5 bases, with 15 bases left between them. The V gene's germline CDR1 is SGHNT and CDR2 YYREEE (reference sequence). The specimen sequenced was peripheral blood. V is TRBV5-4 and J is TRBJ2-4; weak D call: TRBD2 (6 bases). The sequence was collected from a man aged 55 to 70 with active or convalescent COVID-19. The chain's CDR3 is CASSWEVGNENIQYF. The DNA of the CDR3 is TGTGCCAGCAGCTGGGAGGTGGGCAACGAAAACATTCAGTACTTC.